This paragraph reports one TCR beta chain. These data belong to a study of cytomegalovirus exposure and HLA in healthy donors. PCR employed 60 Vbeta and 13 Jbeta primers. Data came from immunoSEQ multiplex PCR; TCRdb stores just in-frame clones and leaves some out. Found here are more than 150,000 clones, about 79% of them singletons; the top ten hold approximately 1.2%. This CDR3 has 13 amino acids. Per germline, CDR1 KGHSH and CDR2 LQKENI. Unmatched junction bases numbered 5, after V lost 6 bases and J lost 6 bases. The TCR sequence derives from a girl aged 2-10 years in good health and CMV-seropositive. The material sequenced was PBMCs. This sequence joins TRBV18 and TRBJ1-5; TRBD1 aligns across 7 bases. CDR3 nucleotides: TGTGCCAGCTCGTTTACAGGGGCTCAGCCCCAGCATTTT. Translated, it gives CASSFTGAQPQHF.